The 24 T cell receptor beta chains below come from one sample, sequenced in a study of response to subunit inactivated influenza vaccine. TCRdb re-derived calls from the RT-PCR reads in MiXCR, one entry per CDR3 protein. The table has 700,000 to 900,000 distinct CDR3 sequences, less than 25% seen once. Sequencing was performed on PBMCs from blood, taken 4 to 6 days after vaccination. The receptors were sampled from a man aged 50 to 59 who received an inactivated influenza vaccine.

The J gene is TRBJ2-4, the V gene TRBV27, with D maybe TRBD2 (5 bases). V was clipped by 3 bases and J by 11 bases, with 17 bases between them. The length of the CDR3 is 14 residues. Germline values: CDR1 MNHEY, CDR2 SMNVEV (reference sequence). The DNA for the CDR3 is TGTGCCAGCAGTTTGCGAGACGGACTTAACCTTCAGTACTTC. As protein: CASSLRDGLNLQYF.

DNA of the CDR3: TGTGCCAGCAGCTTAGAGGGTCTAGCGGGGGTGGAGACCCAGTACTTC. The encoded protein is CASSLEGLAGVETQYF. V is TRBV7-2 and J is TRBJ2-5; TRBD2 matches at 10 bases. Trimming cost V 1 base and J 5 bases; bases outside gene matches: 7. The CDR3 is 16 amino acids. The germline V gene encodes CDR1 SGHTA and CDR2 FQGNSA.

This clonotype was seen only a few times. The CDR3 loop reads CASSPYHNSNQPQHF. The CDR3 coding sequence is TGCGCCAGCAGTCCGTACCATAATAGCAATCAGCCCCAGCATTTT. V gene TRBV4-1 combines with J gene TRBJ1-5; D is undetermined. The germline V gene encodes CDR1 MGHRA and CDR2 YSYEKL. Trimming stripped 6 bases from V and 0 bases from J, with 12 bases between. The CDR3 is made up of 15 amino acids.

This clonotype was counted only a few times. The chain joins TRBV10-3 to TRBJ2-1; D call uncertain. CDR1 is ENHRY and CDR2 is SYGVKD in the germline V gene. The V gene lost 4 bases and the J gene lost 9 bases, with 13 bases spanning the gap. CDR3 length: 13 amino acids. CDR3: CAISAPQILEQFF. Here the CDR3 DNA reads TGTGCCATCAGTGCACCACAGATACTTGAGCAGTTCTTC.

J is TRBJ2-2 and V is TRBV12-3 or TRBV12-4; tentative D call: TRBD2 (6 bases). With 6 bases removed from V and 7 bases from J, the gap between germline ends came to 12 bases. CDR3 length: 13 amino acids. The CDR3, as DNA: TGTGCCAGCAGCTCGGGACTTGTCGGGGAGCTGTTTTTT. Amino acid sequence: CASSSGLVGELFF.

This clonotype has only a few counts. The J gene is TRBJ1-1, the V gene TRBV20-1, with 10 nucleotides matching TRBD1. V dropped 6 bases and J dropped 3; count of bases not matched to a gene: 4. Per the germline V gene, CDR1 is DFQATT and CDR2 is SNEGSKA (reference sequence). CDR3 length: 13 amino acids. The CDR3 region is CSAPGTGDTEAFF. CDR3 nucleotide sequence: TGCAGTGCCCCAGGGACAGGGGACACTGAAGCTTTCTTT.

This rearrangement joins TRBV28 to TRBJ2-7; D unresolved. This CDR3 comprises 14 residues. The ends were cut back, 2 bases at V and 2 bases at J, with 10 bases in the middle. CDR1 is MDHEN, CDR2 SYDVKM, per germline. This chain's CDR3 is CASSLRSIPYEQYF. The DNA for the CDR3 is TGTGCCAGCAGTTTACGGTCAATCCCCTACGAGCAGTACTTC.

The rearrangement links TRBV4-3 to TRBJ2-3, with D perhaps matching TRBD1 (6 bases). Germline V gene sequence: CDR1 LGHNA, CDR2 YSLEER. The CDR3 sequence is 14 residues long. Trimming pared 4 bases from V and 7 bases from J, leaving 15 bases between. The CDR3 here is CASSRAGERYTQYF. CDR3 nucleotide sequence: TGCGCCAGCAGCCGCGCAGGGGAGAGATATACGCAGTATTTT.

The V gene is TRBV10-3, the J gene TRBJ2-3, with D perhaps being TRBD1 or TRBD2 (5 bases each). Germline CDR1 ENHRY, CDR2 SYGVKD. Between the trimmed V and J ends, which lost 0 bases and 3 bases, there was a span of 10 bases. The CDR3 covers 15 residues. CDR3 protein: CAISESRGVTDTQYF. The CDR3 DNA is TGTGCCATCAGTGAGTCGAGGGGAGTTACAGATACGCAGTATTTT.

The chain couples TRBV20-1 to TRBJ2-1, with D unresolved. The CDR3 sequence is 15 residues long. Trimming cost V 5 bases and J 4 bases, with 18 bases left between them. The V gene's germline CDR1 is DFQATT and CDR2 SNEGSKA (reference sequence). The CDR3 is CSAEKLRTKYNEQFF. DNA for the CDR3: TGCAGTGCTGAGAAGTTGCGGACCAAATACAATGAGCAGTTCTTC.

The table lists this clonotype with a few counts. The chain combines TRBV20-1 with TRBJ2-7; D uncertain. The CDR3 extends over 12 amino acids. V shed 4 bases and J shed 2 bases, with 9 bases lying between them. Germline V gene data show CDR1 as DFQATT and CDR2 as SNEGSKA (reference sequence). The CDR3 loop reads CSATRSTYEQYF. The CDR3, as DNA: TGCAGTGCTACAAGAAGTACCTACGAGCAGTACTTC.

The V and J genes are TRBV29-1 and TRBJ1-2; TRBD1 might be the D (6 bases). CDR1 and CDR2 from the germline V gene are SQVTM and ANQGSEA. CDR3 length equals 13 residues. Trimming took off 6 bases at V and 4 bases at J, with 15 bases between the two ends. This CDR3 is CSVDSRLGYGYTF. CDR3 DNA: TGCAGCGTGGACAGTCGTTTAGGCTATGGCTACACCTTC.

The CDR3 loop is CASRLAGTGINEQFF. As DNA, the CDR3 is TGCGCCAGCAGACTTGCCGGGACAGGAATCAATGAGCAGTTCTTC. The chain carries TRBV5-1 and TRBJ2-1, with 8 bases lining up with TRBD1. CDR3 length: 15 residues. The junction had 10 bases not matched to a gene; V was cut back by 5 bases and J by 6 bases. In germline, CDR1 is SGHRS, CDR2 YFSETQ.

This clonotype was found a few times. V usage is TRBV20-1 and J usage is TRBJ2-3; TRBD2 matches at 13 bases. The trim removed 3 bases at V and 2 bases at J, leaving 5 bases unmatched. The CDR3 consists of 16 residues. The germline V gene has CDR1 DFQATT and CDR2 SNEGSKA (reference sequence). In nucleotides, the CDR3 is TGCAGTGCTAGTGGGACTAGCGGGGCGACCACAGATACGCAGTATTTT. Protein sequence: CSASGTSGATTDTQYF.

The sample holds many counts of this clonotype. The V gene is TRBV12-3 or TRBV12-4, the J gene TRBJ2-1; possibly TRBD2 for D (7 bases). This CDR3 spans 14 amino acids. The germline V and J ends were trimmed by 6 bases and 2 bases, with 11 bases remaining between them. The CDR3 nucleotides are TGTGCCAGCAGCGGGGAGGGGGCCTACAATGAGCAGTTCTTC. This translates into CASSGEGAYNEQFF.

With respect to this clonotype: The germline gene is not matched at one end of the junction; a read error may be the cause. J is TRBJ2-1 and V is TRBV3-1; D perhaps matches TRBD1 (5 bases). This CDR3 is built from 12 residues. Germline CDR1 LGHDT, CDR2 YNNKEL (reference sequence). The CDR3 loop reads CASSQANMGQLF. Here the CDR3 DNA reads TGTGCCAGCAGCCAAGCAAATATGGGGCAGCTCTTC.

Only a few counts were recorded for this clonotype. The chain recombines TRBV9 with TRBJ2-1, with D possibly TRBD2 on 6 matching bases. This CDR3 is 14 amino acids long. V gave up 3 bases and J gave up 7 bases, with 14 bases separating them. CDR1 is SGDLS and CDR2 is YYNGEE in the germline V gene. The CDR3 here is CASSGAGTRNEQFF. CDR3 DNA: TGTGCCAGCAGCGGGGCCGGGACTCGGAATGAGCAGTTCTTC.

This clonotype has just a few counts. The chain joins TRBV6-6 to TRBJ1-2; no clear D gene. Per germline, CDR1 MNHNY and CDR2 SVGAGI (reference sequence). The CDR3 contains 10 residues. Trimming left V 4 bases short and J 11 bases short, with 8 bases between. The CDR3 reads CASSSSEYTF. CDR3 sequence (DNA): TGTGCCAGCAGTTCGTCAGAATACACCTTC.

This chain uses TRBV5-1 with TRBJ1-1; D gene uncertain. The CDR3 runs to 14 residues. Germline V gives CDR1 SGHRS, CDR2 YFSETQ. V lost 0 bases and J lost 2, with 8 bases in between. CDR3 residues: CASSLDSSNTEAFF. Written as DNA, the CDR3 is TGCGCCAGCAGCTTGGACAGTTCCAACACTGAAGCTTTCTTT.

This chain uses TRBV5-4 with TRBJ2-1; 9 nucleotides line up with TRBD2. The CDR3 has 16 amino acids. Germline V gene data show CDR1 as SGHNT and CDR2 as YYREEE (reference sequence). V shed 0 bases, J shed 6 bases, and the junction held 7 bases outside the gene matches. The CDR3 DNA reads TGTGCCAGCAGCTTGGTCGGTGCGGGAGGGGTCAATGAGCAGTTCTTC. Encoded protein: CASSLVGAGGVNEQFF.

The CDR3 sequence: CASSDQGGTQYF. The CDR3 DNA sequence: TGTGCCAGCAGTGATCAGGGTGGGACCCAGTACTTC. The chain employs TRBV2 and TRBJ2-5; possible D gene TRBD1, 5 bases. Trimming removed 3 bases from V and 7 bases from J, with 9 bases in between. This CDR3 region has 12 residues. Germline V gene sequence: CDR1 SNHLY, CDR2 FYNNEI. Supplemented by reference TRBV2 and TRBJ2-5, the full variable domain reads EPEVTQTPSHQVTQMGQEVILRCVPISNHLYFYWYRQILGQKVEFLVSFYNNEISEKSEIFDDQFSVERPDGSNFTLKIRSTKLEDSAMYFCASSDQGGTQYFGPGTRLLVL.

The J gene is TRBJ2-5, the V gene TRBV6-1, with D perhaps assigned TRBD1 or TRBD2 (5 bases each). The CDR3 totals 15 residues. Trimming shortened V by 1 base and J by 2 bases, and 11 bases separated the two germline ends. Germline V CDR1 and CDR2: MNHNS, SASEGT. The CDR3 is CASSEDWGPQETQYF. As DNA, the CDR3 is TGTGCCAGCAGTGAAGATTGGGGACCTCAAGAGACCCAGTACTTC.

The chain is built from TRBV28 and TRBJ2-5; D gene unclear. The CDR3 length is 16 residues. The germline gives CDR1 MDHEN, CDR2 SYDVKM. V lost 3 bases and J lost 1, with 15 bases in between. The CDR3 loop reads CASSFGGNAFQETQYF. The CDR3 DNA is TGTGCCAGCAGTTTTGGCGGAAACGCTTTCCAAGAGACCCAGTACTTC. Together with reference TRBV28 and TRBJ2-5, the CDR3 gives the full variable domain: DVKVTQSSRYLVKRTGEKVFLECVQDMDHENMFWYRQDPGLGLRLIYFSYDVKMKEKGDIPEGYSVSREKKERFSLILESASTNQTSMYLCASSFGGNAFQETQYFGPGTRLLVL.

This clonotype was seen a handful of times. This chain uses TRBV12-3 or TRBV12-4 with TRBJ2-7; D might be TRBD2 (5 bases). With 6 bases removed from V and 3 bases from J, the gap between germline ends came to 12 bases. This CDR3 is 13 amino acids long. CDR3 DNA sequence: TGTGCCAGCAGGGACGGAGGAGTCTACGAGCAGTACTTC. It encodes CASRDGGVYEQYF.